This T cell receptor beta chain was retrieved from a study of T-cell memory formation after mild COVID-19. About the research overall: Largely donor-specific TCR clusters were found.

TCRdb re-called the 5' RACE reads with MiXCR, one entry per CDR3 protein. In the table there are around 300,000 distinct CDR3 sequences, roughly 8% of which are singletons. In its sample, this clonotype was seen a few times. V gave up 7 bases and J gave up 7 bases; unmatched junction bases: 10. The CDR3 runs 15 residues. CDR1 is ENHRY, CDR2 SYGVKD, per germline. The rearrangement links TRBV10-3 to TRBJ2-1; TRBD2 matches 10 bases. This TCR was recovered from a man aged 18-30 years who had mild COVID-19 (a few samples of this study predate the infection). Cell type and time point are not known. The sequenced sample consisted of PBMCs or a T cell subset sorted from them (not recorded which). The CDR3 bases are TGTGCCATCACAGAGTCTAGCGGGGGCTTAAATGAGCAGTTCTTC. It codes for CAITESSGGLNEQFF.